The 10 T cell receptor beta chains listed next were all sequenced from one sample in a study of metastatic and nonmetastatic thyroid tumors. Among the patients, none had received any treatment before thyroid surgery. TCRdb redid the clone calls on the PCR reads using MiXCR. The table shows roughly 30,000 clones, with roughly a quarter occurring only once. Sequenced sample: blood. Every receptor here comes from a female donor with papillary thyroid cancer or a benign thyroid nodule (not recorded which). Some clones in this sample may be carry-over from other donors' samples.

For this clone: It may be a read error: a sequence one base away is much more abundant. CDR3 region: CSADRGTWTQYF. CDR3 DNA sequence: TGCAGTGCAGACCGAGGGACATGGACGCAGTATTTT. This chain joins TRBV20-1 and TRBJ2-3; TRBD1 is a possible D gene (6 bases). V lost 6 bases and J lost 9, with 16 bases in between. Per the germline V gene, CDR1 is DFQATT and CDR2 is SNEGSKA (reference sequence). This CDR3 is built from 12 residues.

This clone is deemed medium-sized. This chain connects TRBV9 to TRBJ2-3; no firm D call. Trimming removed 3 bases from V and 4 bases from J, with 9 bases in between. CDR3 length: 13 residues. Germline V gives CDR1 SGDLS, CDR2 YYNGEE. This chain's CDR3 is CASSAPTSDTQYF. In DNA form, the CDR3 reads TGTGCCAGCAGCGCACCGACCTCAGATACGCAGTATTTT.

The chain couples TRBV6-1 to TRBJ2-3; unclear D gene. Trimming cost V 5 bases and J 4 bases, with 16 bases left between them. CDR3 length equals 15 residues. Germline V lookup: CDR1 MNHNS, CDR2 SASEGT. CDR3 sequence reads: CASSPRCFGADTQYF. The CDR3 DNA follows: TGTGCCAGCAGTCCGCGTTGTTTCGGCGCAGATACGCAGTATTTT.

The table lists this clone with a few counts. The rearrangement joins TRBV6-2 or TRBV6-3 to TRBJ2-2, with 10 bases lining up with TRBD1. CDR3 length: 14 residues. The germline V gene encodes CDR1 MNHEY and CDR2 SVGEGT. J was trimmed by 5 bases and V by 6 bases; bases with no gene match: 3. CDR3 sequence: CASRDRGQTGELFF. Here the CDR3 DNA reads TGTGCCAGCAGAGACAGGGGGCAAACCGGGGAGCTGTTTTTT.

This clone was counted many times. J is TRBJ1-2 and V is TRBV4-1; D ambiguous. The CDR3 has 14 residues. Germline V lookup: CDR1 MGHRA, CDR2 YSYEKL. Trimming shortened V by 1 base and J by 0 bases, and 6 bases separated the two germline ends. Here the CDR3 reads CASSQAGANYGYTF. CDR3 DNA: TGCGCCAGCAGCCAAGCAGGAGCTAACTATGGCTACACCTTC.

This clone occurred many times. This chain links TRBV2 with TRBJ2-1; TRBD2 aligns across 7 bases. Germline-derived CDR1 and CDR2 are SNHLY and FYNNEI. This CDR3 is 17 amino acids long. V was pared by 3 bases and J by 5 bases, with 13 bases of the junction left unmatched. CDR3 nucleotides: TGTGCCAGCAGTGAGGGGGGGGTTAGCGGCGGCAACAATGAGCAGTTCTTC. This translates into CASSEGGVSGGNNEQFF.

This clone was detected many times. The chain joins TRBV13 to TRBJ2-6, with a tentative D call TRBD2 (5 bases). The CDR3 has 15 residues. V was trimmed by 2 bases and J by 2 bases, leaving 7 bases between them. From germline, CDR1 is PRHDT and CDR2 FYEKMQ (reference sequence). The CDR3 is CASSLRGPGANVLTF. DNA of the CDR3: TGTGCCAGCAGCTTAAGAGGGCCTGGGGCCAACGTCCTGACTTTC.

This clone was seen at least ten times. The chain is built from TRBV9 and TRBJ2-1; 8 positions agree with TRBD2. Germline loops: CDR1 SGDLS, CDR2 YYNGEE. V shed 4 bases and J 3 bases; nucleotides not matched to a gene: 6. The CDR3 covers 15 residues. The chain's CDR3 is CASSLSGTSYNEQFF. DNA of the CDR3: TGTGCCAGCAGCCTCTCCGGGACTAGCTACAATGAGCAGTTCTTC.

As for this clone: It may be a read error: a sequence one base away is much more abundant. V usage is TRBV5-6 and J usage is TRBJ2-7; D unclear. Germline V lookup: CDR1 SGHDT, CDR2 YYEEEE. CDR3 length: 15 residues. Trimming shortened V by 6 bases and J by 4 bases, and 20 bases separated the two germline ends. For the CDR3, the DNA is TGTGCCAGCAACCTCTTGGCGGTGCCCCCTTACGAGCAGTACTTC. It yields the protein CASNLLAVPPYEQYF. Based on the CDR3 plus reference TRBV5-6 and TRBJ2-7, the full variable domain is DAGVTQSPTHLIKTRGQQVTLRCSPKSGHDTVSWYQQALGQGPQFIFQYYEEEERQRGNFPDRFSGHQFPNYSSELNVNALLLGDSALYLCASNLLAVPPYEQYFGPGTRLTVT.

The CDR3 DNA follows: TGTGCCAGCAGCCTCTGGGTTAGTCCCCAAGATACGCAGTATTTT. Its protein product is CASSLWVSPQDTQYF. This chain uses TRBV11-2 with TRBJ2-3; the D is unclear. The CDR3 length is 15 residues. The V end lost 5 bases, the J end lost 5 bases, and 17 bases lay between the germline ends. Per germline, CDR1 SGHAT and CDR2 FQNNGV.